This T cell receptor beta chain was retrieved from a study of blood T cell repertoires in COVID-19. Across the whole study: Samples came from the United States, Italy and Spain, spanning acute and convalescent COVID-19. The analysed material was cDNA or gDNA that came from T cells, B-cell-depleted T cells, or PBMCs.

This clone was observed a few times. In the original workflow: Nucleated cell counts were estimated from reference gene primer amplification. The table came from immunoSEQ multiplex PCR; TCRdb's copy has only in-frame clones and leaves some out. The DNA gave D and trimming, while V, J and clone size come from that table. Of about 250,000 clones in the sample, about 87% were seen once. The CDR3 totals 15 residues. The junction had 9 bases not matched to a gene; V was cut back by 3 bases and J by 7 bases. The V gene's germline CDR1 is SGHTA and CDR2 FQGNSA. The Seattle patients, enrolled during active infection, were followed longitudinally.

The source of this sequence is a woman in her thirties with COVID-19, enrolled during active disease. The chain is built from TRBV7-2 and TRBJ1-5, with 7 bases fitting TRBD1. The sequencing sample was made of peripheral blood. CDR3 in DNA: TGTGCCAGCAGCTTTGACAGGGCGGAGAGGCAGCCCCAGCATTTT. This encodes CASSFDRAERQPQHF.